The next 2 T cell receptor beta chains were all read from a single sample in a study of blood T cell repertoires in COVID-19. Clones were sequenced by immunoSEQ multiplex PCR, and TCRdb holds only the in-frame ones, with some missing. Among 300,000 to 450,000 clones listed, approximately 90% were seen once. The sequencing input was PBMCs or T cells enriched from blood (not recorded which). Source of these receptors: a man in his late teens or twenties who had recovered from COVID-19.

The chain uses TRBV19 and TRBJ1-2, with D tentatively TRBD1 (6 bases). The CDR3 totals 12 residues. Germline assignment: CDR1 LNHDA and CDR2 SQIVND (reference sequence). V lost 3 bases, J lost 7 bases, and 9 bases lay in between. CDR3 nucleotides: TGTGCCAGTAGTATTTGGACAGTTGGCTACACCTTC. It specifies CASSIWTVGYTF.

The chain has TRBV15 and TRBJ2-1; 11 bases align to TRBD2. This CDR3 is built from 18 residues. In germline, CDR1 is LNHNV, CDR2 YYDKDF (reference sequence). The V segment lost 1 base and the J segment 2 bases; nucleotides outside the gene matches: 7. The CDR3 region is CATSRGLAGLGAYNEQFF. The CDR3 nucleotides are TGTGCCACCAGCAGAGGACTAGCGGGACTTGGTGCCTACAATGAGCAGTTCTTC.